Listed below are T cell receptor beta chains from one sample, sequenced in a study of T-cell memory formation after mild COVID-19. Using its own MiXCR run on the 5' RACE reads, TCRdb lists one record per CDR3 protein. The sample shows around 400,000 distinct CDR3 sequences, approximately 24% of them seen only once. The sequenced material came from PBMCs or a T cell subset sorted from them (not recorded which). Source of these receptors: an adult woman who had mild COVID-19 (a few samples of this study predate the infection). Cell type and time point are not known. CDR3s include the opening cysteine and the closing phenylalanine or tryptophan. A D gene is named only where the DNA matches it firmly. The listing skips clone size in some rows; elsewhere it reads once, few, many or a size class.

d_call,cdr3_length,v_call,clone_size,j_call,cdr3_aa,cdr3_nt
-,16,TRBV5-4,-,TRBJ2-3,CASSARMASGTDTQYF,TGTGCCAGCAGCGCCCGCATGGCTAGCGGCACAGATACGCAGTATTTT
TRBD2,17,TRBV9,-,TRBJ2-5,CASSRGDYKRGEETQYF,TGTGCCAGCAGCCGAGGGGACTACAAACGGGGGGAAGAGACCCAGTACTTC
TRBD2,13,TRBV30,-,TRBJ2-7,CAWSVGRVYEQYF,TGTGCCTGGAGTGTAGGGAGGGTTTACGAGCAGTACTTC
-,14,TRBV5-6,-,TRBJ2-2,CASTPSWTDGELFF,TGTGCCAGCACGCCGAGTTGGACGGACGGGGAGCTGTTTTTT
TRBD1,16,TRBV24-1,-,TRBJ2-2,CATSERDRGHTGELFF,TGTGCCACCAGTGAAAGGGACAGGGGTCACACCGGGGAGCTGTTTTTT
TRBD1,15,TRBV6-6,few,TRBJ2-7,CASSVTPGQLYEQYF,TGTGCCAGCAGTGTAACTCCGGGACAGCTTTACGAGCAGTACTTC
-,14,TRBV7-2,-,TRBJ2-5,CASSLGSGLETQYF,TGTGCCAGCAGCTTAGGTTCAGGGTTGGAGACCCAGTACTTC
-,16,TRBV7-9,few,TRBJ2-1,CASRLPSKEGRNEQFF,TGTGCCAGCAGACTTCCATCCAAGGAGGGAAGGAATGAGCAGTTCTTC
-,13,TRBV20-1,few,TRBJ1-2,CSVRQNRDYGYTF,TGCAGTGTCAGGCAGAACAGGGACTATGGCTACACCTTC
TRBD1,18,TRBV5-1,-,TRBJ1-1,CASSLDGTGQFLLTEAFF,TGCGCCAGCAGCTTGGATGGGACAGGGCAATTTTTACTCACTGAAGCTTTCTTT
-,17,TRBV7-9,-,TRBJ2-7,CASSLSVGDHSYYEQYF,TGTGCCAGCAGCTTATCAGTAGGGGACCATTCATACTACGAGCAGTACTTC
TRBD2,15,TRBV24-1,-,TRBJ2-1,CATSDLLAPYNEQFF,TGTGCCACCAGTGATCTACTAGCGCCCTACAATGAGCAGTTCTTC
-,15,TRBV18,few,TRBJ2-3,CASSPSYLESDTQYF,TGTGCCAGCTCACCTTCTTATCTGGAATCGGATACGCAGTATTTT
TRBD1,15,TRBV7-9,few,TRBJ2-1,CASSSTRQGQNEQFF,TGTGCCAGCAGCTCTACTCGACAGGGACAGAATGAGCAGTTCTTC
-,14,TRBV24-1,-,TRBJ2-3,CATMGGKYTDTQYF,TGTGCCACCATGGGCGGCAAGTACACAGATACGCAGTATTTT
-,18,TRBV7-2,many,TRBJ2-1,CASSLAPFSNPPGNEQFF,TGTGCCAGCAGCTTAGCTCCGTTTAGCAACCCCCCGGGCAATGAGCAGTTCTTC
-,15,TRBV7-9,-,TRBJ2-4,CASSFAGRTTDIQYF,TGTGCCAGCAGCTTTGCAGGGCGCACGACGGACATTCAGTACTTC
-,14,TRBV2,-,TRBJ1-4,CASRRPGESEKLFF,TGTGCCAGCAGGCGACCGGGGGAATCGGAAAAACTGTTTTTT
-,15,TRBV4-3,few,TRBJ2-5,CASSQERGLLETQYF,TGCGCCAGCAGCCAAGAGCGTGGTTTGTTGGAGACCCAGTACTTC
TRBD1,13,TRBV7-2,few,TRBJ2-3,CASQGQGTDTQYF,TGTGCCAGCCAAGGACAGGGCACAGATACGCAGTATTTT
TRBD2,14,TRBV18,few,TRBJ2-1,CASSSSGSRYEQFF,TGTGCCAGCTCATCTAGCGGGAGTCGTTATGAGCAGTTCTTC
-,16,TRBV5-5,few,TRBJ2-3,CASSSSWTASTDTQYF,TGTGCCAGCAGCTCTTCCTGGACAGCTAGCACAGATACGCAGTATTTT
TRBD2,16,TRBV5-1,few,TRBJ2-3,CASSHIGLAGSDTQYF,TGCGCCAGCAGCCACATAGGACTAGCGGGCTCAGATACGCAGTATTTT
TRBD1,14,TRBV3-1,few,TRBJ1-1,CASSRNRGLTEAFF,TGTGCCAGCAGCCGTAACAGGGGGCTCACTGAAGCTTTCTTT
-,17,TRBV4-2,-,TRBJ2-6,CASSQDQGISGANVLTF,TGTGCCAGCAGCCAGGATCAGGGTATTTCTGGGGCCAACGTCCTGACTTTC
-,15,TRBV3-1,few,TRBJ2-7,CASSLAGMTPYEQYF,TGTGCCAGCAGCCTGGCCGGGATGACCCCCTACGAGCAGTACTTC
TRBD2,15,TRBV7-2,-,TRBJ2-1,CASSAGTSRNNEQFF,TGTGCCAGCAGCGCCGGGACTAGCAGAAACAATGAGCAGTTCTTC
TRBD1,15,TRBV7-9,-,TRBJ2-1,CASTWGQGESDEQFF,TGTGCCAGCACCTGGGGGCAGGGGGAGTCGGATGAGCAGTTCTTC
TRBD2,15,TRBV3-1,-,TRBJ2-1,CASSQEGLAFYEQFF,TGTGCCAGCAGCCAAGAGGGACTAGCTTTCTATGAGCAGTTCTTC
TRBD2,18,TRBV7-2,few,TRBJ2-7,CASSLWTSGRLSSYEQYF,TGTGCCAGCAGCTTGTGGACTAGCGGGAGGCTTAGCTCCTACGAGCAGTACTTC
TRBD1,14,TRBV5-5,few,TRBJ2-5,CASSRRGQQETQYF,TGTGCCAGCAGCCGACGGGGACAGCAAGAGACCCAGTACTTC
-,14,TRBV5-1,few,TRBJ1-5,CASSPGLGRQPQHF,TGCGCCAGCAGCCCGGGACTTGGAAGACAGCCCCAGCATTTT
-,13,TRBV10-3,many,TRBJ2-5,CAISEKYQETQYF,TGTGCCATCAGTGAAAAGTACCAAGAGACCCAGTACTTC
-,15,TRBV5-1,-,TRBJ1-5,CASSPSGSSNQPQHF,TGCGCCAGCAGCCCCAGTGGTTCTAGCAATCAGCCCCAGCATTTT
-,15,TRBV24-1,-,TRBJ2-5,CATSDAGLAGETQYF,TGTGCCACCAGTGACGCCGGTCTGGCCGGGGAGACCCAGTACTTC
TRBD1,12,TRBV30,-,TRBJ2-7,CAWGQGTVEQYF,TGTGCCTGGGGACAGGGGACTGTCGAGCAGTACTTC
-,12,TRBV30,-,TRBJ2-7,CAWKQGSYEQYF,TGTGCCTGGAAACAGGGATCCTACGAGCAGTACTTC
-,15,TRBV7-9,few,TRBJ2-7,CASSLVGLALSEQYF,TGTGCCAGCAGCTTAGTCGGGCTAGCCCTCAGCGAGCAGTACTTC
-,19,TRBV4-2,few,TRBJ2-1,CASSQDGNRGRLRGNEQFF,TGTGCCAGCAGCCAAGACGGGAATAGAGGACGGCTAAGGGGCAATGAGCAGTTCTTC
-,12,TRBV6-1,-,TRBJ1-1,CASSDRAGEAFF,TGTGCCAGCAGTGACCGGGCCGGGGAAGCTTTCTTT
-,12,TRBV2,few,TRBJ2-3,CASNRGGDTQYF,TGTGCCAGCAACAGGGGGGGAGATACGCAGTATTTT
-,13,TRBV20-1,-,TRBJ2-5,CSPINSGRETQYF,TGCAGTCCGATTAATTCGGGGCGGGAGACCCAGTACTTC
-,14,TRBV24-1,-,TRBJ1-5,CATSGRDPDQPQHF,TGTGCCACCAGTGGGCGGGATCCTGATCAGCCCCAGCATTTT
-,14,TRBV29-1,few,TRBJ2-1,CSARRAGAYNEQFF,TGCAGCGCCCGGAGGGCAGGGGCCTACAATGAGCAGTTCTTC
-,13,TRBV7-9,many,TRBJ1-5,CASSVTGVGPQHF,TGTGCCAGCAGCGTGACCGGGGTGGGGCCCCAGCATTTT
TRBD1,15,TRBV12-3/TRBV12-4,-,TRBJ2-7,CASTTGAGEPYEQYF,TGTGCCAGCACCACAGGGGCCGGGGAGCCTTACGAGCAGTACTTC
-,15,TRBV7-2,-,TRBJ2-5,CASSLEGGRQETQYF,TGTGCCAGCAGCTTAGAGGGGGGGCGACAAGAGACCCAGTACTTC
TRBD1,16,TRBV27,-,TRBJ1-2,CASSPGPRDRGRGYTF,TGTGCCAGCAGTCCCGGTCCCCGGGACAGGGGAAGAGGCTACACCTTC